The clone carrying this TCR beta chain was picked up one time. What it recognizes is unknown. The data originate from a study of post-analysis software for immune sequencing data. Whole-study context: Disease trajectories encompassed relapsing-remitting, secondary progressive and progressive-relapsing multiple sclerosis. Study-wide points: Compared with controls, patients had more of 4 or 5 TRBV segments, including TRBV5-6, TRBV5-1 and TRBV20-1. Batch-matched samples strongly co-clustered by F measure. Controls showed significantly higher normalized Chao1 diversity than did multiple sclerosis patients.

Incorporated into the TCR beta cDNA libraries were unique molecular identifiers, which served to reduce PCR and sequencing biases. One entry per CDR3 protein, called by TCRdb with MiXCR from the PCR reads. The table includes some 690,000 distinct CDR3 sequences, around 64% detected once. This CDR3 comprises 15 residues. The V end lost 6 bases, the J end lost 6 bases, and 20 bases lay between the germline ends. Per germline, CDR1 MGHDK and CDR2 SYGVNS. This clonotype was obtained from a girl aged 2-10 years with multiple sclerosis. The rearrangement uses TRBV25-1 and TRBJ1-1, with D perhaps matching TRBD1 (5 bases). Sequencing was carried out using blood. The CDR3 here is CASSNGGTGPAEAFF. In nucleotides, the CDR3 is TGTGCCAGCAGCAACGGGGGGACCGGACCCGCTGAAGCTTTCTTT.